The source of this T cell receptor beta chain is a study of blood T cell repertoires in COVID-19. About the research overall: T cells, B-cell-depleted T cells, or PBMCs supplied cDNA or gDNA.

Original methodology: Counts of nucleated cells, estimated from reference gene primer amplification, were obtained. The table came from immunoSEQ multiplex PCR; TCRdb's copy has only in-frame clones and leaves some out. That table supplies the V and J calls and clone size; D and trimming were determined from the DNA. The sample lists about 30,000 clones, around 87% seen once, with roughly 15% in the top ten. CDR1 and CDR2 (germline): LGHNA, YNFKEQ. The J segment lost 4 bases and the V segment lost 4 bases, leaving 2 bases of the junction unmatched. CDR3 size: 16 residues. V gene TRBV4-2 combines with J gene TRBJ2-3, with TRBD2 matching 16 bases. This TCR came from a man older than 75 with acute or convalescent COVID-19. The specimen was peripheral blood. The DNA of the CDR3 is TGTGCCAGCAGCCGGGGACTAGCGGGGGGGCCAGATACGCAGTATTTT. Translating it yields CASSRGLAGGPDTQYF.